This TCR beta chain was sequenced in a study of blood T cell repertoires in COVID-19 (dated by TCRdb to 2020 to 2022). Background on the whole study: Samples from collaborators originated in the United States, Italy and Spain and spanned both the acute and convalescent phases of COVID-19. The material from the prospective study consisted of cDNA or gDNA derived from T cells, B-cell-depleted T cells, or PBMCs. Subjects who had been exposed to COVID-19, were actively infected with it, or had recovered from it provided the deeply sampled blood TCRbeta repertoires that made up the dataset. A freely available public database, intended as a resource for researchers studying the immune response to SARS-CoV-2, is where the repertoires were released. The samples were drawn from the first 160 participants of the ongoing ImmuneRACE study and from more than 1,000 subjects provided by 6 global collaborators. Sample metadata almost always included a de-identified subject ID, COVID-19 status, age in years and sex. Where available, HLA class I and class II types were taken from metadata supplied by the sample provider and were not determined by assay-based typing.

About this clone itself: Its antigen remains unidentified. No base qualities exist here, and no much larger clone lies one base off it.

Broad study findings and their caveats: How much clinical and demographic metadata was included differed by source and by participant, and the metadata was provided uncurated.

A second Seattle source provided samples from volunteer blood donors who had recovered from COVID-19. Whole blood was collected in K2EDTA tubes by collaborating institutions according to the institutions' own protocols. For TCRbeta analysis, collaborators shipped samples in one of three forms: frozen whole blood, isolated PBMCs, or DNA extracted from either of those sample types. Spanning cysteine to phenylalanine, the CDR3 consists of 15 amino acids. The CDR3 DNA has 45 bases and is translated from base 1. Trimming removed 1 base from V and 3 bases from J, leaving 10 bases between the germline ends. As encoded in the germline V gene, CDR1 is MGHDK while CDR2 is SYGVNS. TCRbeta CDR3 regions were amplified from genomic DNA using the immunoSEQ Assay, a bias-controlled multiplex PCR. On the authors' methods: The number of nucleated cells in each sample was estimated by amplification of reference gene primers within the assay. To quantify the absolute abundance of each unique TCRbeta CDR3 rearrangement, sequence reads were collapsed and filtered. For each sample, productive Simpson clonality was calculated as the square root of Simpson's diversity index over productive rearrangements. Imported from immuneACCESS, the table was reduced by TCRdb to in-frame sequences with V and J called. These copies leave out some clones; in studies compared against another copy, an unresolved V gene accounts for under half, and the cause of the remainder is not known. Clone size and the V and J calls come from that table; the DNA yielded D and trimming. The sample table holds about 310,000 clones, of which around 87% were seen once. The ten largest account for roughly 7.1% of the sample.

Sequencing input: peripheral blood. The TCR was taken from a woman aged 50 to 60 who had recovered from COVID-19. The chain links TRBV25-1 with TRBJ1-5; TRBD1 is a weak D gene call, 6 bases matching. The CDR3: CASSESGVHNQPQHF. The DNA sequence is TGTGCCAGCAGTGAATCAGGGGTTCACAATCAGCCCCAGCATTTT.